Listed here are 6 T cell receptor beta chains from one sample, sequenced in a study of blood T cell repertoires in COVID-19. Libraries were prepared by immunoSEQ multiplex PCR; TCRdb keeps only in-frame clonotypes and omits some of them. The profile shows 350,000 to 450,000 clones, 86% of them singletons. Specimen: peripheral blood. The receptors were sampled from a woman aged 60-75 years with COVID-19, enrolled during active disease.

This clone was found once. This chain connects TRBV6-5 to TRBJ2-3; D is perhaps TRBD2 (6 bases). With 6 bases removed from V and 4 bases from J, the gap between germline ends came to 17 bases. The CDR3 is 15 residues long. Per germline, CDR1 MNHEY and CDR2 SVGAGI. CDR3 sequence reads: CASSPGLARADTQYF. The CDR3 nucleotides are TGTGCCAGCAGCCCGGGACTGGCCCGAGCAGATACGCAGTATTTT.

The rearrangement links TRBV7-8 to TRBJ1-2; D gene ambiguous. CDR1 SGHVS and CDR2 FQNEAQ come from the germline V gene. The CDR3 is 14 residues long. V lost 5 bases to trimming and J lost 8 bases, with 18 bases between them. The CDR3 is CASSLSLEGRGYTF. CDR3 coding DNA: TGTGCCAGCAGCCTTTCATTGGAGGGTCGGGGCTACACCTTC.

The genes are TRBV6-6 and TRBJ2-2, with 10 bases matching TRBD1. V lost 6 bases, J lost 6 bases, and 10 bases stayed unmatched. Germline V CDR1 and CDR2: MNHNY, SVGAGI (reference sequence). The CDR3 is 16 residues long. CDR3 protein: CASRLGQGGMAGELFF. CDR3 in DNA: TGTGCCAGCAGGCTCGGACAGGGGGGAATGGCCGGGGAGCTGTTTTTT.

CDR3 DNA: TGTGCCAGCAGTTACAGCAGGTCCCACGAGCAGTACTTC. This sequence encodes CASSYSRSHEQYF. The V call is TRBV6-5, the J call TRBJ2-7; D is unclear. Germline V lookup: CDR1 MNHEY, CDR2 SVGAGI. V dropped 2 bases and J dropped 5 bases, with 10 bases sitting between them. The CDR3 totals 13 residues.

V and J are TRBV6-5 and TRBJ2-7; tentatively, D is TRBD1 (6 bases). CDR3 size: 13 residues. The V gene's germline CDR1 is MNHEY and CDR2 SVGAGI. V gave up 6 bases and J gave up 2 bases, with 11 bases separating them. CDR3 sequence (DNA): TGTGCCAGCAGGACAGGTAGTACCTACGAGCAGTACTTC. Amino acid sequence: CASRTGSTYEQYF.

This sequence joins TRBV4-3 and TRBJ1-3, with TRBD1 as a possible D gene (5 bases). Germline CDR1 is LGHNA and CDR2 is YSLEER. With 3 bases removed from V and 0 bases from J, the gap between germline ends came to 6 bases. The CDR3 is 14 amino acids. The CDR3 bases are TGCGCCAGCAGCCAGGGGCACTCTGGAAACACCATATATTTT. This translates into CASSQGHSGNTIYF.